The present TCR beta chain was sequenced within a study of blood T cells in healthy people across ages. For the study at large: Per two T cells, about one barcoded beta molecule was captured through template switching.

Next came a second PCR, run for about 7 to 12 cycles, which used a sample-barcoded 5' primer along with a J-beta primer mix. TCRdb re-called the 5' RACE reads through MiXCR, storing one row per CDR3 protein. This sample has 600,000 to 650,000 distinct CDR3 sequences, with around three fifths found just once. V dropped 4 bases and J dropped 9 bases, with 22 bases sitting between them. The germline V gene encodes CDR1 SEHNR and CDR2 FQNEAQ (reference sequence). The CDR3 has 17 residues. The specimen sequenced was blood. The sequence was collected from a man aged 55 to 70 in good health. The J gene is TRBJ1-6, the V gene TRBV7-9, with no clear D. CDR3 amino acids: CASSSHDLKGKGSPLHF. CDR3 coding DNA: TGTGCCAGCAGCTCCCACGACCTTAAAGGGAAGGGTTCACCCCTCCACTTT.